This T cell receptor (beta chain) was recorded in a study of response to subunit inactivated influenza vaccine. Study-wide points: A suggestion made by the authors is that each seasonal influenza vaccination recruits few new T cells.

The CDR3 contains 16 residues. CDR1 is SGHVS, CDR2 FQNEAQ, per germline. V shed 1 base and J shed 0 bases, with 7 bases lying between them. Notes on this clonotype: Its antigen is still unknown.

TCRdb itself ran the RT-PCR reads through MiXCR, one entry per CDR3 protein. The data hold approximately 530,000 distinct CDR3 sequences, with less than 8% observed a single time. The rearrangement links TRBV7-8 to TRBJ2-6; D gene uncertain. This receptor was taken from a man between 50 and 75 years old who received an inactivated influenza vaccine. This specimen consisted of PBMCs from blood, obtained approximately 25 months after vaccination. CDR3 in DNA: TGTGCCAGCAGCTTAGTGGTCTACTCTGGGGCCAACGTCCTGACTTTC. Its protein product is CASSLVVYSGANVLTF.